The T cell receptor (beta chain) under discussion was sequenced for a study of blood T cell repertoires in COVID-19. Study-wide context: COVID-19 samples collected from the United States, Italy and Spain covered acute and convalescent phases. T cells, B-cell-depleted T cells, or PBMCs supplied cDNA or gDNA.

CDR1 is SNHLY and CDR2 is FYNNEI in the germline V gene. Trimming removed 1 base from V and 2 bases from J; junction bases left unmatched: 1. The CDR3 runs 14 residues. Authors' processing steps: Amplification of reference gene primers provided the estimated nucleated cell counts. The repertoire was sequenced with immunoSEQ multiplex PCR; TCRdb's copy has only in-frame clones and lacks some. The D gene and trimming were derived from the DNA, and the V and J assignments and clone size from that table. The table records about 100,000 clones, around 81% of them present only once. The sample consisted of peripheral blood. This TCR was recovered from a middle-aged man with active or convalescent COVID-19. The V gene is TRBV2, the J gene TRBJ1-2; 7 bases line up with TRBD1. CDR3 sequence: CASSEGQGNYGYTF. Here the CDR3 DNA reads TGTGCCAGCAGTGAAGGACAGGGAAACTATGGCTACACCTTC.